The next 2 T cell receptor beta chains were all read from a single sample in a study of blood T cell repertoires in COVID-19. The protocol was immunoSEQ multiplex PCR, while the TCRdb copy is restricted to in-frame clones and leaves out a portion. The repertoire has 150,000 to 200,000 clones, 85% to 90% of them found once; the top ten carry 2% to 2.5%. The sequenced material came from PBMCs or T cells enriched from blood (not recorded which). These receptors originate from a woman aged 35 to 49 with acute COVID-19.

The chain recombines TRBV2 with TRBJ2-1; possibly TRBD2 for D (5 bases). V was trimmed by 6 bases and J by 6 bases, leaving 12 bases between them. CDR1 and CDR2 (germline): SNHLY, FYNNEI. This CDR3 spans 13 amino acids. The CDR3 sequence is CASSTILANEQFF. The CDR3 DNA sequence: TGTGCCAGCAGCACCATTCTAGCCAATGAGCAGTTCTTC. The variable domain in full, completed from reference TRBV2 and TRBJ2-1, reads EPEVTQTPSHQVTQMGQEVILRCVPISNHLYFYWYRQILGQKVEFLVSFYNNEISEKSEIFDDQFSVERPDGSNFTLKIRSTKLEDSAMYFCASSTILANEQFFGPGTRLTVL.

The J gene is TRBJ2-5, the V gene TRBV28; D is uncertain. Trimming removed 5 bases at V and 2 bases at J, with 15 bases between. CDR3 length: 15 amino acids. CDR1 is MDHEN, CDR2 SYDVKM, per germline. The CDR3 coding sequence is TGTGCCAGCAGTCCACCCCGCTGGGCACAAGAGACCCAGTACTTC. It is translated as CASSPPRWAQETQYF. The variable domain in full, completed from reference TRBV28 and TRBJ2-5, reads DVKVTQSSRYLVKRTGEKVFLECVQDMDHENMFWYRQDPGLGLRLIYFSYDVKMKEKGDIPEGYSVSREKKERFSLILESASTNQTSMYLCASSPPRWAQETQYFGPGTRLLVL.